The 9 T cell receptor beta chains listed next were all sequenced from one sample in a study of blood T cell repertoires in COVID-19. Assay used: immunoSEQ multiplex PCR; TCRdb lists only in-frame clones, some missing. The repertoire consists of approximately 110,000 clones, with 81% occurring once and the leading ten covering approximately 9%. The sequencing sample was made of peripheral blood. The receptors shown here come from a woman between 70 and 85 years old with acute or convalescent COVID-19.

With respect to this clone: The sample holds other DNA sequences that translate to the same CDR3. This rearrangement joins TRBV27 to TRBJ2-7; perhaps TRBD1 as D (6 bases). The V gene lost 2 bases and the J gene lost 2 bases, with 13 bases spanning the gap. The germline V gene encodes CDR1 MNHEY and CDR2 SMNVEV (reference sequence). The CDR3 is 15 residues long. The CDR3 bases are TGTGCCAGCAGTTTACGAGGGGGAACAACCTACGAGCAGTACTTC. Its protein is CASSLRGGTTYEQYF.

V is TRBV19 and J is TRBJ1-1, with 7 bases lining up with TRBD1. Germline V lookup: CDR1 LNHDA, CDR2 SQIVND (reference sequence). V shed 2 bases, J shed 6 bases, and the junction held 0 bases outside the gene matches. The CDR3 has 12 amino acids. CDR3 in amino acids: CASSIQGAEAFF. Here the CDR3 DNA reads TGTGCCAGTAGTATACAGGGGGCTGAAGCTTTCTTT.

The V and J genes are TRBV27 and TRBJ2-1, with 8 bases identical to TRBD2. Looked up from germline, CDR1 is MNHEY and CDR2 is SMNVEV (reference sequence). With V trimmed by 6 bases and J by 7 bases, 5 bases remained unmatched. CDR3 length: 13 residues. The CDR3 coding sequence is TGTGCCAGCAGACCGGGACTAGGAAATGAGCAGTTCTTC. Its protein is CASRPGLGNEQFF.

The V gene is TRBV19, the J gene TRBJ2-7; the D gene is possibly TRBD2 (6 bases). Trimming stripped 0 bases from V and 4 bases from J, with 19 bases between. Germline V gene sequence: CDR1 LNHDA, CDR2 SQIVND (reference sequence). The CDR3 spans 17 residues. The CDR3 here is CASSIDLGGLESYEQYF. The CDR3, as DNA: TGTGCCAGTAGTATAGACCTCGGAGGGCTAGAGTCGTACGAGCAGTACTTC.

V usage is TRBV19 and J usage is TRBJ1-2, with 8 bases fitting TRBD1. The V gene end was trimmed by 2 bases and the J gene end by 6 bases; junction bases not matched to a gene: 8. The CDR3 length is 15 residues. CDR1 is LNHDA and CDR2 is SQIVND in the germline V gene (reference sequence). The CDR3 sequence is CASSISGTGIHGYTF. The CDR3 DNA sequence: TGTGCCAGTAGTATAAGTGGGACAGGTATCCATGGCTACACCTTC.

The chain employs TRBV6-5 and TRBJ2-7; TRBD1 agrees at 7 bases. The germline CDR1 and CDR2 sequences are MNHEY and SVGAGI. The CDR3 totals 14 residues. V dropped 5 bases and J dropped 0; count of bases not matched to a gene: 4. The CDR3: CASSPQGTSYEQYF. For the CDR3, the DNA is TGTGCCAGCAGTCCACAGGGGACCTCCTACGAGCAGTACTTC.

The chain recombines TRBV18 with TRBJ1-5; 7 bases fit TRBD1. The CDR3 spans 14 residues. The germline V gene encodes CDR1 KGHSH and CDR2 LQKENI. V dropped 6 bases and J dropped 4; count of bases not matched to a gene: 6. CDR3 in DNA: TGTGCCAGCTCTCTACAGGGGAAAAATCAGCCCCAGCATTTT. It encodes CASSLQGKNQPQHF.

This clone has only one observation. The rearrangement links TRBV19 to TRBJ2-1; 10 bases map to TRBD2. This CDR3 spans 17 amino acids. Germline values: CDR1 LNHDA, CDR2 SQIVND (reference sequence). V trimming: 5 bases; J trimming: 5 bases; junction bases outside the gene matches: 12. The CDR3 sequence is CASSYPRTSGGHNEQFF. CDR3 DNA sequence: TGTGCCAGTAGTTACCCCAGGACTAGCGGAGGCCACAATGAGCAGTTCTTC.

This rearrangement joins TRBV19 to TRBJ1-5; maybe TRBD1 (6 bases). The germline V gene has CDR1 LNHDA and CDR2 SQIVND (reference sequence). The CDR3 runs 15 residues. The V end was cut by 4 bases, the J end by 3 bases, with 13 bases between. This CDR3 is CASSTGQGINQPQHF. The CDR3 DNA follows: TGTGCCAGTAGTACCGGCCAGGGGATCAATCAGCCCCAGCATTTT.